The 12 T cell receptor beta chains below come from one sample, sequenced in a study of OX40 agonist ivuxolimab in advanced cancers. The protocol was immunoSEQ multiplex PCR, while the TCRdb copy is restricted to in-frame clones and leaves out a portion. The table includes some 48,000 clones, 70% to 80% detected once. The specimen comprised CD4+ or CD8+ T cells sorted from blood, sampled in a trial of the OX40 agonist ivuxolimab. Receptors originate from an adult with an advanced solid tumor such as melanoma, head and neck, liver or kidney cancer.

J is TRBJ1-1 and V is TRBV5-1; 7 bases match TRBD1. This CDR3 contains 18 residues. The junction had 14 bases not matched to a gene; V was cut back by 2 bases and J by 1 base. Germline V gene lookup returns CDR1 SGHRS and CDR2 YFSETQ. The CDR3 DNA follows: TGCGCCAGCAGCTTATTCGTCCCGGGACAGAGGGGGAACACTGAAGCTTTCTTT. Its protein is CASSLFVPGQRGNTEAFF.

The table lists this clone with a few counts. The chain employs TRBV30 and TRBJ2-3, with a possible D match to TRBD2 (6 bases). Germline CDR1 reads GTSNPN; CDR2 reads SVGIG (reference sequence). The ends were cut back, 4 bases at V and 4 bases at J, with 12 bases in the middle. CDR3 size: 13 residues. This CDR3 reads CAWNIGGPDTQYF. As DNA, the CDR3 is TGTGCCTGGAACATCGGGGGTCCAGATACGCAGTATTTT.

J is TRBJ1-1 and V is TRBV14; D is ambiguous. V dropped 4 bases and J dropped 3 bases, with 9 bases sitting between them. Per the germline V gene, CDR1 is SGHDN and CDR2 is FVKESK. CDR3 size: 13 residues. CDR3 amino acids: CASSPRLHTEAFF. As DNA, the CDR3 is TGTGCCAGCAGCCCCCGCCTGCACACTGAAGCTTTCTTT.

As to this clone: The sample has other DNA sequences that encode this CDR3 too. J is TRBJ2-2 and V is TRBV5-1, with 10 bases lining up with TRBD2. The CDR3 loop spans 16 amino acids. V shed 2 bases, J shed 2 bases, and the junction held 3 bases outside the gene matches. Germline V gene data show CDR1 as SGHRS and CDR2 as YFSETQ. CDR3: CASSFRTSGNTGELFF. CDR3 DNA sequence: TGCGCCAGCAGCTTCCGGACTAGCGGTAACACCGGGGAGCTGTTTTTT.

The chain combines TRBV10-3 with TRBJ2-7; 8 bases map to TRBD1. This CDR3 comprises 15 residues. V dropped 4 bases and J dropped 3; count of bases not matched to a gene: 8. Germline V gives CDR1 ENHRY, CDR2 SYGVKD. The CDR3 region has the DNA TGTGCCATCAGTGGACCCGGGACAGGAGTCTACGAGCAGTACTTC. Translated, it gives CAISGPGTGVYEQYF.

V and J are TRBV29-1 and TRBJ2-7; 10 nucleotides align to TRBD1. This CDR3 contains 12 residues. Unmatched junction bases numbered 4, after V lost 7 bases and J lost 4 bases. From germline, CDR1 is SQVTM and CDR2 ANQGSEA. For the CDR3, the DNA is TGCAGCGCTATGGACAGGGGGTACGAGCAGTACTTC. It translates to CSAMDRGYEQYF.

The table lists this clone with a few counts. The J gene is TRBJ2-3, the V gene TRBV4-1; D is ambiguous. Trimming removed 2 bases at V and 5 bases at J, with 8 bases between. Per the germline V gene, CDR1 is MGHRA and CDR2 is YSYEKL. The CDR3 runs to 13 residues. In DNA, the CDR3 is TGCGCCAGCAGCCAATTCGCAGTAGATACGCAGTATTTT. This codes for CASSQFAVDTQYF.

Comments on this clone: At one boundary the junction diverges from the germline segment, which might be a read error. The chain links TRBV6-5 to TRBJ2-3, with a tentative D call TRBD2 (7 bases). The CDR3 runs to 16 residues. The germline gives CDR1 MNHEY, CDR2 SVGAGI. The CDR3 DNA is TGTGCCAGCAGCTACTCGGCGGGGGCCCCGATAGATACGCAGTATTTT. Translation gives CASSYSAGAPIDTQYF.

J is TRBJ1-2 and V is TRBV19; D not certain. The CDR3 has 10 residues. CDR1 is LNHDA, CDR2 SQIVND, per germline (reference sequence). Trimming shortened V by 7 bases and J by 2 bases, and 2 bases separated the two germline ends. The DNA for the CDR3 is TGTGCCAGTAAAAACTATGGCTACACCTTC. Protein product: CASKNYGYTF.

The chain couples TRBV9 to TRBJ2-3; 8 bases line up with TRBD2. The CDR3 contains 15 residues. CDR1 is SGDLS, CDR2 YYNGEE, per germline. Losses at the gene ends were 4 bases for V and 8 bases for J; bases not matched to a gene: 12. The CDR3 region is CASSSAGRGAATQYF. The CDR3 nucleotides are TGTGCCAGCAGCTCAGCGGGGCGGGGGGCCGCTACGCAGTATTTT.

This chain links TRBV5-1 with TRBJ2-5, with D unresolved. V shed 0 bases and J shed 5 bases, with 11 bases lying between them. In germline, CDR1 is SGHRS, CDR2 YFSETQ. There are 14 residues in the CDR3. CDR3 nucleotides: TGCGCCAGCAGCTTGGCCGCAACGGAGGAGACCCAGTACTTC. This translates into CASSLAATEETQYF.

The genes are TRBV5-6 and TRBJ2-1; the D is unclear. Per germline, CDR1 SGHDT and CDR2 YYEEEE. The CDR3 is 15 amino acids. Trimming took 4 bases from V and 4 from J, leaving 15 bases between them. The CDR3 sequence is CASSLTVVTYNEQFF. As DNA, the CDR3 is TGTGCCAGCAGCCTCACAGTGGTTACATACAATGAGCAGTTCTTC. The full variable domain, its missing parts supplied by reference TRBV5-6 and TRBJ2-1, is DAGVTQSPTHLIKTRGQQVTLRCSPKSGHDTVSWYQQALGQGPQFIFQYYEEEERQRGNFPDRFSGHQFPNYSSELNVNALLLGDSALYLCASSLTVVTYNEQFFGPGTRLTVL.